These T cell receptor beta chains were read from a single sample in a study of blood T cell repertoires in COVID-19. Measured with immunoSEQ multiplex PCR; TCRdb has only the in-frame clones, and not every one. The sample contains about 80,000 clones, about four fifths of which appear only once. The sequencing sample was made of peripheral blood. These receptors were collected from a man older than 75 with active or convalescent COVID-19. Each CDR3 is given without its conserved first and last residue.

TRBV6-2/TRBV6-3	TRBJ2-7	ASSYMLSNEQY
TRBV7-9	TRBJ2-1	ASSPPGQGFNEQF
TRBV5-1	TRBJ2-7	ASSSGGQGKAYEQY
TRBV2	TRBJ2-2	ASQRARGGELF
TRBV3-1/TRBV3-2	TRBJ2-7	ASSPTGYEQY
TRBV5-4	TRBJ2-5	ASSSRDRGDQETQY
TRBV6-2/TRBV6-3	TRBJ2-7	ASSSAYEQY
TRBV10-3	TRBJ2-1	AIAFRDNEQF
TRBV7-2	TRBJ1-2	ASSMTTGTPVGGYT
TRBV30	TRBJ1-2	AWSPDRGNYGYT
TRBV6-5	TRBJ1-2	ASSYSIWDINYGYT
TRBV28	TRBJ2-3	ASSGLGYTDTQY
TRBV18	TRBJ2-7	ASSPPAYAAVYEQY
TRBV7-7	TRBJ1-1	ASSLQQGTEAF
TRBV12-3/TRBV12-4	TRBJ2-1	ASSSYTGNEQF
TRBV21-1	TRBJ2-3	ASGTSGLPGTTDTQY
TRBV15	TRBJ2-1	ATSKRGLAGNEQF
TRBV24-1	TRBJ2-1	ATSDPDSPNEQF
TRBV5-1	TRBJ2-7	ASSLLTGGSSYEQY
TRBV29-1	TRBJ2-7	SVEDERGLRHEQY
TRBV7-3	TRBJ1-2	ASSKGAGYGYT
TRBV9	TRBJ2-3	ASSVPPQY
TRBV5-8	TRBJ1-5	ASSSYLDQPQH